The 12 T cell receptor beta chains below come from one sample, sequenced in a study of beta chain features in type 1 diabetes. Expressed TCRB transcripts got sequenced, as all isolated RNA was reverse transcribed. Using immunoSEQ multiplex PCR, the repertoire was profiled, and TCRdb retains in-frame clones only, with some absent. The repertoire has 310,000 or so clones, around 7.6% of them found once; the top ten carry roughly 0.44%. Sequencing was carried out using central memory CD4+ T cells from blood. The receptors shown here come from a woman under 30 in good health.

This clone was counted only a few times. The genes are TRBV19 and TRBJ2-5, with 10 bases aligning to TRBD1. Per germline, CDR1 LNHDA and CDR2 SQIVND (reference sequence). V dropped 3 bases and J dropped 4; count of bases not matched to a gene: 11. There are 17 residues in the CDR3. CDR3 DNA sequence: TGTGCCAGTAGTATCCTGGGGACAGGGGTACTCCCAGAGACCCAGTACTTC. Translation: CASSILGTGVLPETQYF.

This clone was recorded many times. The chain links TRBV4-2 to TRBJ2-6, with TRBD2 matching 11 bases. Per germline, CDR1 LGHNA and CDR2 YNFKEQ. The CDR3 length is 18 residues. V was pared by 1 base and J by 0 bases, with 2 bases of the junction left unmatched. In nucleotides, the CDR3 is TGTGCCAGCAGCCAAGGACTAGCGGGAAGCTCTGGGGCCAACGTCCTGACTTTC. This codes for CASSQGLAGSSGANVLTF.

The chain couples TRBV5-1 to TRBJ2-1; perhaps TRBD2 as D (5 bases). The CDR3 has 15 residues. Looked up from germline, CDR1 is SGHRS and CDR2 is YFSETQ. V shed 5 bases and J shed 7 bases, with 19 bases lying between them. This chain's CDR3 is CASSTSPTHENEQFF. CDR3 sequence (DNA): TGCGCCAGCAGTACTAGTCCAACACATGAGAATGAGCAGTTCTTC. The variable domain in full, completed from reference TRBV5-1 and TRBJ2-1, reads KAGVTQTPRYLIKTRGQQVTLSCSPISGHRSVSWYQQTPGQGLQFLFEYFSETQRNKGNFPGRFSGRQFSNSRSEMNVSTLELGDSALYLCASSTSPTHENEQFFGPGTRLTVL.

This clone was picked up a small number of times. In nucleotides, the CDR3 is TGTGCCAGCAAAGAGGAGGGGTATGGCTACACCTTC. Protein product: CASKEEGYGYTF. V is TRBV6-1 and J is TRBJ1-2; D possibly corresponds to TRBD1 (5 bases). The CDR3 totals 12 residues. Per germline, CDR1 MNHNS and CDR2 SASEGT. Deletions cut 7 bases from V and 5 bases from J, with 11 bases between.

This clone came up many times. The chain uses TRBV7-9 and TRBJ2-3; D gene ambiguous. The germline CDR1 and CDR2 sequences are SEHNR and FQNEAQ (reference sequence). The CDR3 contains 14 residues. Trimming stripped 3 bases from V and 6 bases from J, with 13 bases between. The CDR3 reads CASSLDLLFDTQYF. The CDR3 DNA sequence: TGTGCCAGCAGCTTGGACCTCCTCTTCGATACGCAGTATTTT.

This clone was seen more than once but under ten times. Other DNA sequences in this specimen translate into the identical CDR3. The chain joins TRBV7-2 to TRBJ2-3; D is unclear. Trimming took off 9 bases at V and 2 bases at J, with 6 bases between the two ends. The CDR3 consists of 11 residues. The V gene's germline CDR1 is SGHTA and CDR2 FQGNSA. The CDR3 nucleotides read TGTGCCAGTAGAGACACAGATACGCAGTATTTT. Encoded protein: CASRDTDTQYF.

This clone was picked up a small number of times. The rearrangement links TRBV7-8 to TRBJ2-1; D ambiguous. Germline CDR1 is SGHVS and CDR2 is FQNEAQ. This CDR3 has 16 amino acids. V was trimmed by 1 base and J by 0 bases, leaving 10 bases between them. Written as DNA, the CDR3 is TGTGCCAGCAGCTTAGTCGAAGCCAGCTCCTACAATGAGCAGTTCTTC. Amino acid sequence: CASSLVEASSYNEQFF.

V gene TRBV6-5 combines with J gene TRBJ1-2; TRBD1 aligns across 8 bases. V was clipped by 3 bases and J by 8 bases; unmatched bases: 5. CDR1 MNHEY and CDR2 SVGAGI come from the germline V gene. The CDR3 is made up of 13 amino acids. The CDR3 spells CASSYDRGGGYTF. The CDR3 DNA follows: TGTGCCAGCAGTTATGACAGGGGAGGGGGCTACACCTTC.

The CDR3 coding sequence is TGTGCCAGCAGCCCGACAGGGGCCCAAGAGACCCAGTACTTC. It yields the protein CASSPTGAQETQYF. This chain uses TRBV7-2 with TRBJ2-5, with TRBD1 matching 8 bases. This CDR3 region has 14 residues. Per germline, CDR1 SGHTA and CDR2 FQGNSA. V gave up 5 bases and J gave up 1 base; unmatched junction bases: 3. Based on the CDR3 plus reference TRBV7-2 and TRBJ2-5, the full variable domain is GAGVSQSPSNKVTEKGKDVELRCDPISGHTALYWYRQSLGQGLEFLIYFQGNSAPDKSGLPSDRFSAERTGGSVSTLTIQRTQQEDSAVYLCASSPTGAQETQYFGPGTRLLVL.

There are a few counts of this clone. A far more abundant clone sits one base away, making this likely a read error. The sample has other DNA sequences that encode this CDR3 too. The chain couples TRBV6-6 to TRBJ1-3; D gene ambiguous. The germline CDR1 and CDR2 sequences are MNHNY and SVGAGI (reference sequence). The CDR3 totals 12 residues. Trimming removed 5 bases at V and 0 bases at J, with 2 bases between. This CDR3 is CASSPSGNTIYF. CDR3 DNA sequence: TGTGCCAGCAGTCCCTCTGGAAACACCATATATTTT.

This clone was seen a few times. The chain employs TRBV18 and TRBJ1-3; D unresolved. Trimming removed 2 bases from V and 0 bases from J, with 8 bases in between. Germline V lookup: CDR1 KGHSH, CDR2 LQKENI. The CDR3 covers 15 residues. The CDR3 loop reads CASSPSRDSGNTIYF. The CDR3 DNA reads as TGTGCCAGCTCACCATCTAGGGACTCTGGAAACACCATATATTTT.

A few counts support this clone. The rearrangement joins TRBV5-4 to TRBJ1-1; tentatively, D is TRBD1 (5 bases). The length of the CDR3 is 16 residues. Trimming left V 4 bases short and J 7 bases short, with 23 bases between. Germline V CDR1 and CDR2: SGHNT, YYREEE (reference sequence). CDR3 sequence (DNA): TGTGCCAGCAGCGTTACAGGAGCGGGGAGGAAAGGTGAAGCTTTCTTT. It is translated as CASSVTGAGRKGEAFF.